The rows below give T cell receptor beta chains drawn from one sample of a study of blood T cell repertoires in COVID-19. Profiling relied on immunoSEQ multiplex PCR, and the TCRdb table lists in-frame clones only, not all of them. The data contain tens of thousands of clones, roughly 90% of them singletons. Sequences were obtained from peripheral blood. All receptors come from a man aged 60 to 69 with COVID-19, enrolled during active disease. CDR3s include the opening cysteine and the closing phenylalanine or tryptophan. A D gene is named only where the DNA matches it firmly.

D gene: TRBD2
J gene: TRBJ2-5
V gene: TRBV11-3
CDR3 protein: CASSLSGSAGETQYF

D gene: TRBD2
J gene: TRBJ2-1
V gene: TRBV2
CDR3 protein: CASSRTTSGSANEQFF

D gene: TRBD1
J gene: TRBJ2-7
V gene: TRBV4-1
CDR3 protein: CASSLRDREYEQYF

D gene: NA
J gene: TRBJ1-4
V gene: TRBV5-5
CDR3 protein: CASSPRGLGEKLFF

D gene: NA
J gene: TRBJ2-2
V gene: TRBV25-1
CDR3 protein: CASIRDYTGELFF

D gene: NA
J gene: TRBJ2-7
V gene: TRBV28
CDR3 protein: CASMGGVLYYEQYF

D gene: TRBD1
J gene: TRBJ1-6
V gene: TRBV5-1
CDR3 protein: CASSTGQNESPLHF

D gene: NA
J gene: TRBJ1-4
V gene: TRBV3-1/TRBV3-2
CDR3 protein: CASSQLNEKLFF

D gene: NA
J gene: TRBJ1-3
V gene: TRBV19
CDR3 protein: CASSIPRHSGNTIYF

D gene: NA
J gene: TRBJ2-6
V gene: TRBV27
CDR3 protein: CASSFAGPGANVLTF

D gene: TRBD1
J gene: TRBJ2-1
V gene: TRBV30
CDR3 protein: CAWSAPGTGRLINHNEQFF

D gene: TRBD2
J gene: TRBJ2-7
V gene: TRBV10-1
CDR3 protein: CASGTSGIDEQYF

D gene: NA
J gene: TRBJ1-5
V gene: TRBV6-4
CDR3 protein: CARTWRAQHF

D gene: TRBD2
J gene: TRBJ2-1
V gene: TRBV2
CDR3 protein: CASSLLAEVNEQFF

D gene: NA
J gene: TRBJ1-5
V gene: TRBV6-2/TRBV6-3
CDR3 protein: CASSYYGQFSQPQHF

D gene: TRBD2
J gene: TRBJ2-7
V gene: TRBV2
CDR3 protein: CASRGLAGPYEQYF

D gene: TRBD2
J gene: TRBJ2-2
V gene: TRBV28
CDR3 protein: CASSRQLAGGTGELFF

D gene: NA
J gene: TRBJ1-6
V gene: TRBV27
CDR3 protein: CASTSGGFNSPLHF

D gene: TRBD2
J gene: TRBJ2-7
V gene: TRBV28
CDR3 protein: CASSPRSGSFYEQYF

D gene: TRBD2
J gene: TRBJ2-2
V gene: TRBV29-1
CDR3 protein: CSVQREGRHGELFF

D gene: NA
J gene: TRBJ1-1
V gene: TRBV9
CDR3 protein: CASSVAEGVNTEAFF

D gene: TRBD2
J gene: TRBJ2-1
V gene: TRBV11-3
CDR3 protein: CASSYSSGSYNEQFF

D gene: NA
J gene: TRBJ1-2
V gene: TRBV5-1
CDR3 protein: CASSLDPGSGGYTF

D gene: TRBD2
J gene: TRBJ2-7
V gene: TRBV6-2/TRBV6-3
CDR3 protein: CASSLRTSGYSYEQYF

D gene: TRBD2
J gene: TRBJ2-1
V gene: TRBV6-4
CDR3 protein: CASSDGTSGSYNEQFF

D gene: TRBD1
J gene: TRBJ1-2
V gene: TRBV6-5
CDR3 protein: CASSKNRDSNYGYTF

D gene: TRBD1
J gene: TRBJ1-1
V gene: TRBV3-1/TRBV3-2
CDR3 protein: CASRLTGEVTEAFF

D gene: NA
J gene: TRBJ1-1
V gene: TRBV12-5
CDR3 protein: CASGLAGANTEAFF